This T cell receptor (beta chain) was observed in a study of somatic mutations in cytotoxic T cells in rheumatoid arthritis. This clone was seen a few times. V was shortened by 4 bases and J by 3 bases, with 4 bases between the two germline ends. This CDR3 has 11 amino acids. From germline, CDR1 is SGHVS and CDR2 FQNEAQ. Only in-frame clones appear in the TCRdb table, and some are missing; sequencing was by immunoSEQ multiplex PCR. The profile shows about 25,000 clones, over 80% of them singletons. The V call is TRBV7-8, the J call TRBJ2-7; D not resolved. Sequencing used CD8+ T cells sorted from blood. This TCR was recovered from a man aged 50 to 60 in good health. DNA of the CDR3: TGTGCCAGCAGCTCCCACTACGAGCAGTACTTC. This codes for CASSSHYEQYF. Looking up the rest from reference TRBV7-8 and TRBJ2-7 gives the full variable domain: GAGVSQSPRYKVAKRGQDVALRCDPISGHVSLFWYQQALGQGPEFLTYFQNEAQLDKSGLPSDRFFAERPEGSVSTLKIQRTQQEDSAVYLCASSSHYEQYFGPGTRLTVT.